This entry features one T cell receptor beta chain sequence. This sample stems from a study of T cell changes during pregnancy in multiple sclerosis. Sequencing used immunoSEQ multiplex PCR; TCRdb keeps in-frame clones, though not all of them. In the table there are some 37,000 clones, approximately 90% of which are singletons. Germline V gene lookup returns CDR1 SGHVS and CDR2 FNYEAQ. V lost 5 bases, J lost 5 bases, and 19 bases stayed unmatched. The CDR3 spans 19 residues. This TCR came from a female donor with multiple sclerosis, enrolled in a pregnancy study. This chain connects TRBV7-6 to TRBJ2-1; 9 bases match TRBD2. The source was CD8+ T cells from peripheral blood mononuclear cells, collected in the third trimester of pregnancy. CDR3 protein: CASSPTPYSGSRDHNEQFF. The CDR3 nucleotides read TGTGCCAGCAGCCCAACCCCCTATAGCGGGAGTCGGGATCACAATGAGCAGTTCTTC.